Below, 15 T cell receptor beta chains from the same sample are listed, as sequenced in a study of Graves' ophthalmopathy and Graves' hyperthyroidism. Amplified material comprised TCR beta CDR3 regions derived from RNA transcripts. RT-PCR was first run with HTBI primers, then multiplex PCR in a second round. TCRdb itself ran the multiplex PCR reads through MiXCR, one entry per CDR3 protein. Altogether roughly 400,000 distinct CDR3 sequences are present, about a sixth being singletons, with the ten largest covering 2.4%. The material sequenced was peripheral blood. These receptors came from an adult woman with stable Graves' hyperthyroidism.

At least ten counts were recorded for this clonotype. V and J are TRBV30 and TRBJ2-7, with D tentatively TRBD2 (5 bases). Per the germline V gene, CDR1 is GTSNPN and CDR2 is SVGIG (reference sequence). The CDR3 covers 12 residues. Trimming took off 4 bases at V and 4 bases at J, with 11 bases between the two ends. The chain's CDR3 is CAWTSSQYEQYF. The CDR3 nucleotides are TGTGCCTGGACTAGCAGCCAGTACGAGCAGTACTTC.

This clonotype showed up many times. The chain employs TRBV28 and TRBJ2-7; 10 nucleotides align to TRBD2. Trimming removed 3 bases from V and 4 bases from J; junction bases left unmatched: 6. Germline V gene lookup returns CDR1 MDHEN and CDR2 SYDVKM. The CDR3 totals 15 residues. The CDR3 spells CASSFLASGRYEQYF. The DNA of the CDR3 is TGTGCCAGCAGTTTCTTGGCTAGCGGGAGATACGAGCAGTACTTC.

The V gene is TRBV6-1, the J gene TRBJ2-7; 8 bases agree with TRBD1. Germline lookup yields CDR1 MNHNS and CDR2 SASEGT. V trimming: 6 bases; J trimming: 3 bases; junction bases outside the gene matches: 7. CDR3 size: 14 residues. The CDR3 is CASRAGTGGYEQYF. The CDR3 nucleotides read TGTGCCAGCAGGGCCGGGACAGGAGGCTACGAGCAGTACTTC.

This clonotype was observed at least ten times. The chain has TRBV2 and TRBJ2-7; 8 bases agree with TRBD1. The germline CDR1 and CDR2 sequences are SNHLY and FYNNEI. This CDR3 has 17 amino acids. Germline trimming cut 0 bases from V and 7 bases from J; bases unmatched to any gene: 14. CDR3 region: CASSEAWTGSSLGEQYF. The CDR3 bases are TGTGCCAGCAGTGAAGCGTGGACAGGGTCGAGTCTTGGGGAGCAGTACTTC.

This clonotype was detected many times. Here the CDR3 reads CASSKRPNREASYEQYF. CDR3 nucleotides: TGTGCCAGCAGTAAACGACCTAACCGGGAGGCATCCTACGAGCAGTACTTC. This chain links TRBV6-1 with TRBJ2-7; TRBD2 agrees at 7 bases. CDR3 length equals 17 residues. V lost 5 bases and J lost 1; bases outside the gene matches: 14. The germline V gene has CDR1 MNHNS and CDR2 SASEGT.

The V and J genes are TRBV4-2 and TRBJ1-6; D is uncertain. Germline V CDR1 and CDR2: LGHNA, YNFKEQ. The V and J ends lost 0 bases and 0 bases respectively, with 15 bases between them. The CDR3 sequence is 19 residues long. The CDR3 sequence is CASSQDLPTQSSYNSPLHF. In DNA form, the CDR3 reads TGTGCCAGCAGCCAAGATCTTCCCACCCAGAGCTCCTATAATTCACCCCTCCACTTT.

In its sample, this clonotype was seen many times. CDR3 DNA: TGCAGTGCTAGATTTGATGGGAGAAACACTGAAGCTTTCTTT. Its protein is CSARFDGRNTEAFF. The chain combines TRBV20-1 with TRBJ1-1; D is ambiguous. This CDR3 has 14 residues. Germline values: CDR1 DFQATT, CDR2 SNEGSKA (reference sequence). The V end lost 2 bases, the J end lost 2 bases, and 12 bases lay between the germline ends.

This clonotype was detected ten times or more. The rearrangement joins TRBV20-1 to TRBJ1-2, with 9 bases lining up with TRBD1. Per the germline V gene, CDR1 is DFQATT and CDR2 is SNEGSKA (reference sequence). The CDR3 contains 13 residues. V shed 1 base, J shed 5 bases, and the junction held 2 bases outside the gene matches. The CDR3 region is CSARATGGYGYTF. The CDR3 DNA follows: TGCAGTGCTAGAGCGACAGGGGGGTATGGCTACACCTTC.

This clonotype was counted at least ten times. The chain couples TRBV28 to TRBJ1-2; D is uncertain. This CDR3 is 18 amino acids long. Germline assignment: CDR1 MDHEN and CDR2 SYDVKM. V gave up 4 bases and J gave up 1 base, with 22 bases separating them. This CDR3 is CASSSEEEITSFNYGYTF. In nucleotides, the CDR3 is TGTGCCAGCAGTTCCGAAGAAGAGATTACGTCGTTTAACTATGGCTACACCTTC.

This clonotype was counted at least ten times. The chain is built from TRBV30 and TRBJ1-2, with D possibly TRBD1 on 6 matching bases. Germline CDR1 and CDR2: GTSNPN and SVGIG (reference sequence). The V end lost 0 bases, the J end lost 8 bases, and 13 bases lay between the germline ends. The CDR3 has 13 residues. CDR3 loop: CAWSVRGYGGYTF. Written as DNA, the CDR3 is TGTGCCTGGAGTGTAAGGGGGTATGGAGGCTACACCTTC.

The chain couples TRBV6-1 to TRBJ2-7; no definite D call. The ends were cut back, 6 bases at V and 6 bases at J, with 15 bases in the middle. CDR3 size: 13 residues. The germline gives CDR1 MNHNS, CDR2 SASEGT. The CDR3 DNA is TGTGCCAGCAGACTCAGCCTTTGGGGCGAGCAGTACTTC. This sequence encodes CASRLSLWGEQYF.

J is TRBJ1-5 and V is TRBV12-3 or TRBV12-4, with D unresolved. The CDR3 has 13 residues. The V gene lost 5 bases and the J gene lost 7 bases, with 12 bases spanning the gap. The CDR3 loop is CASSPREEQPQHF. As DNA, the CDR3 is TGTGCCAGCAGTCCCCGGGAGGAACAGCCCCAGCATTTT.

The chain is built from TRBV7-8 and TRBJ2-1; TRBD2 agrees at 13 bases. Losses at the gene ends were 1 base for V and 8 bases for J; bases not matched to a gene: 8. CDR1 SGHVS and CDR2 FQNEAQ come from the germline V gene. This CDR3 is built from 17 residues. The chain's CDR3 is CASSLERTSGSLDEQFF. The CDR3 DNA reads TGTGCCAGCAGCTTAGAAAGGACTAGCGGGAGTTTAGATGAGCAGTTCTTC.

This clonotype was seen at least ten times. Sequence at one end of the junction differs from germline and may be a read error. The chain has TRBV5-1 and TRBJ1-1, with D uncertain. CDR1 and CDR2 from the germline V gene are SGHRS and YFSETQ. This CDR3 is 12 amino acids long. CDR3 nucleotides: TGCGCCAGCAGCTTAGAAGGCCGGGATGCAGATTTT. Translation gives CASSLEGRDADF.

This clonotype occurred many times. The chain joins TRBV11-2 to TRBJ1-5; D is unresolved. Between the trimmed V and J ends, which lost 0 bases and 0 bases, there was a span of 12 bases. The CDR3 runs 17 residues. CDR1 and CDR2 (germline): SGHAT, FQNNGV. The CDR3 sequence is CASSLDTETGSNQPQHF. The CDR3 nucleotides read TGTGCCAGCAGCTTAGACACAGAGACTGGTAGCAATCAGCCCCAGCATTTT.